The clone carrying this T cell receptor beta chain occurred a few times. Antigen specificity is unknown. The sample originates from a study of post-analysis software for immune sequencing data. Study-level background: Included courses were relapsing-remitting and secondary progressive multiple sclerosis; progressive-relapsing multiple sclerosis was also included.

The TCR beta cDNA libraries contained unique molecular identifiers. When about 1 to 11 million T cells were used, they gave around 500,000 cDNA molecules. Each CDR3 protein is one row after TCRdb ran MiXCR on the PCR reads. The sample lists about 460,000 distinct CDR3 sequences; under 55% were seen once. Points from the study as a whole: Patients had higher frequencies than controls of roughly five TRBV segments, including TRBV5-6, TRBV5-1 and TRBV20-1. Multiple sclerosis patients had significantly lower normalized Chao1 diversity than controls. Strong same-batch co-clustering of samples appeared with F measure clustering.

CDR1 SGHTA and CDR2 FQGTGA come from the germline V gene. Trimming left V 5 bases short and J 3 bases short, with 14 bases between. The CDR3 runs 15 residues. Sequences were obtained from blood. This clonotype was obtained from a girl under 18 with multiple sclerosis. The chain recombines TRBV7-3 with TRBJ2-1; the D is unclear. The CDR3 spells CASSQVMDGYNEQFF. In nucleotides, the CDR3 is TGTGCCAGCAGCCAAGTTATGGACGGCTACAATGAGCAGTTCTTC.